The source of this T cell receptor beta chain is a study of radiotherapy plus CTLA-4 blockade in lung cancer. Study information: An objective response was seen in about a sixth of patients, and disease control in over 25%.

Focal radiation with ipilimumab CTLA-4 blockade was given to patients with chemo-refractory metastatic non-small-cell lung cancer. Measured with immunoSEQ multiplex PCR; TCRdb has only the in-frame clones, and not every one. The profile covers 70,000 to 95,000 clones, with around four fifths appearing a single time and approximately 15% taken by the ten largest. Trimming removed 0 bases from V and 2 bases from J, with 14 bases in between. This CDR3 is 16 amino acids long. Germline V lookup: CDR1 SGHRS, CDR2 YFSETQ. For this clone: Antigen unknown.

Study conclusions and caveats: Some TCR clones had been derived from tumors. These clones expanded in peripheral blood after radiotherapy plus ipilimumab.

The receptor comes from a human donor with non-small cell lung cancer that progressed on radiotherapy plus ipilimumab. The starting material was peripheral blood, obtained from a patient treated with radiotherapy plus ipilimumab. The chain carries TRBV5-1 and TRBJ1-2; D may be TRBD1 (5 bases). Here the CDR3 reads CASSLVGQIINYGYTF. CDR3 bases: TGCGCCAGCAGCTTGGTGGGGCAGATAATAAACTATGGCTACACCTTC.